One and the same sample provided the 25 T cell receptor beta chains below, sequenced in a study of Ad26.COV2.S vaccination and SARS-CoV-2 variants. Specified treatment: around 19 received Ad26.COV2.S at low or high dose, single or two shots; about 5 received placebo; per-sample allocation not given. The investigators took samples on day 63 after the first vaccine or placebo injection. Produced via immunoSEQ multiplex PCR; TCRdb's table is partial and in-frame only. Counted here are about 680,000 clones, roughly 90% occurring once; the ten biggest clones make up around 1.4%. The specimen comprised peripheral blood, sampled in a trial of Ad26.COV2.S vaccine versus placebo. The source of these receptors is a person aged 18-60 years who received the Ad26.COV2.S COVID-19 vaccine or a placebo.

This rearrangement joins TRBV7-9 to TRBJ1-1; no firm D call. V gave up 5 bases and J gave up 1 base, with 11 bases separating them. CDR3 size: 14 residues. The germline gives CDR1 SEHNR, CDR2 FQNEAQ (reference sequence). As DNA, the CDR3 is TGTGCCAGCAGCCCCCAGACGGGGAACACTGAAGCTTTCTTT. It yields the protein CASSPQTGNTEAFF.

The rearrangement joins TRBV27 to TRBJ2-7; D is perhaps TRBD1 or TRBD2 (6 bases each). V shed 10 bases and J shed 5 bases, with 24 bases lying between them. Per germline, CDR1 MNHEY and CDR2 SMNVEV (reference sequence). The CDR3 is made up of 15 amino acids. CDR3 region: CATARGGRPRDEQYF. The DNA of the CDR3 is TGTGCCACCGCCCGTGGGGGGCGCCCTCGGGACGAGCAGTACTTC.

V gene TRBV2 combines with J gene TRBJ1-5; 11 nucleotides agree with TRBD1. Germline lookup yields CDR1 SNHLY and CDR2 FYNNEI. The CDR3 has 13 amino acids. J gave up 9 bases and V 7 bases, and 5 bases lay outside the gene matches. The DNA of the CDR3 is TGTGCCAGCACAGGGACAGGGGGAGGGCCCCAGCATTTT. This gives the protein CASTGTGGGPQHF.

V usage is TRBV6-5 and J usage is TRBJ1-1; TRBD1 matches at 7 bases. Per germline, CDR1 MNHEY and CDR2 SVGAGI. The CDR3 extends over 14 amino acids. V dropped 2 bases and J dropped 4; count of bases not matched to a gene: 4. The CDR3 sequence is CASSYATGVTEAFF. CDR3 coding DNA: TGTGCCAGCAGTTACGCAACAGGGGTCACTGAAGCTTTCTTT.

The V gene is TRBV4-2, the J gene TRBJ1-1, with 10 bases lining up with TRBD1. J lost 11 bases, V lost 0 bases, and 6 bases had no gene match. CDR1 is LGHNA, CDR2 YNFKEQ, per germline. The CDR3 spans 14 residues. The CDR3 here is CASSQDQGQGPAFF. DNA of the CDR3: TGTGCCAGCAGCCAAGATCAGGGACAGGGGCCGGCTTTCTTT.

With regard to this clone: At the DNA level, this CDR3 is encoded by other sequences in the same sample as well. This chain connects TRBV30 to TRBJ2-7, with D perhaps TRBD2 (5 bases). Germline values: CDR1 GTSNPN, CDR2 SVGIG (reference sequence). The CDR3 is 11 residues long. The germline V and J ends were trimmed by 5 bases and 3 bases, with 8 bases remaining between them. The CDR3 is CAWGRGYEQYF. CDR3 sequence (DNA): TGTGCCTGGGGCCGGGGCTACGAGCAGTACTTC.

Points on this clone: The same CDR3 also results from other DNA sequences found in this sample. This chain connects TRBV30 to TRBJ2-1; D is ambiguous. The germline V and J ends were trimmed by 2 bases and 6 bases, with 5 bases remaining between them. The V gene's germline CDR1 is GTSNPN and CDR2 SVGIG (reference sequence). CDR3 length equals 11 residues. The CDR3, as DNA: TGTGCCTGGAGTTCTGGCAATGAGCAGTTCTTC. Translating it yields CAWSSGNEQFF.

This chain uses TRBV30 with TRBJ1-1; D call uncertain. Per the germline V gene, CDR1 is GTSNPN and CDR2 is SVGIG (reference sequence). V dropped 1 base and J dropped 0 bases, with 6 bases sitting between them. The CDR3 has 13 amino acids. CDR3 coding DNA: TGTGCCTGGAGTGAAAGAGTGAACACTGAAGCTTTCTTT. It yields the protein CAWSERVNTEAFF.

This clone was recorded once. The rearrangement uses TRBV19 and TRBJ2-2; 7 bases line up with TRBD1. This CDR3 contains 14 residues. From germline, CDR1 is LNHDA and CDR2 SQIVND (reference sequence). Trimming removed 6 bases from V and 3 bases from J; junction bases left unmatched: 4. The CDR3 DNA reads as TGTGCCAGTAGCGACAGGGCGTACACCGGGGAGCTGTTTTTT. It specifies CASSDRAYTGELFF. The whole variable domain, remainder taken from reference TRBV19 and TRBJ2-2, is DGGITQSPKYLFRKEGQNVTLSCEQNLNHDAMYWYRQDPGQGLRLIYYSQIVNDFQKGDIAEGYSVSREKKESFPLTVTSAQKNPTAFYLCASSDRAYTGELFFGEGSRLTVL.

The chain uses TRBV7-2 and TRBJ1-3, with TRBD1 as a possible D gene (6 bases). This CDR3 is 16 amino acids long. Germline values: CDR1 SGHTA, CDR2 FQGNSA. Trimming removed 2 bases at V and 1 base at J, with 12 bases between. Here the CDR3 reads CASSLRPTGSGNTIYF. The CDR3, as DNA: TGTGCCAGCAGCTTAAGGCCAACAGGGTCTGGAAACACCATATATTTT.

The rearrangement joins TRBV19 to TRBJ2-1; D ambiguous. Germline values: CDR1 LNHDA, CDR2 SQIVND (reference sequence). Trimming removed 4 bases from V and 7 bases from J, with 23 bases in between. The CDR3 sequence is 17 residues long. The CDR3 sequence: CASSTPGRLPLENEQFF. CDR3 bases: TGTGCCAGTAGTACCCCCGGTAGACTCCCTCTGGAAAATGAGCAGTTCTTC.

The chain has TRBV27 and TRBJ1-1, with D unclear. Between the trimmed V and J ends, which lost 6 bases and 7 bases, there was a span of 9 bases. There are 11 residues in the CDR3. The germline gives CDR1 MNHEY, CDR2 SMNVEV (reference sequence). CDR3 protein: CASRKDGEAFF. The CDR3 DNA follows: TGTGCCAGCAGAAAGGACGGTGAAGCTTTCTTT.

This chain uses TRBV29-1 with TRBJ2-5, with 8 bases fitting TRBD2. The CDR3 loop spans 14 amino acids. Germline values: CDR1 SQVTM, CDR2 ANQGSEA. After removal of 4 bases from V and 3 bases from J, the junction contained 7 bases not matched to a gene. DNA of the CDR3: TGCAGCGTTGGTCACGGGGGGGGTAAAGAGACCCAGTACTTC. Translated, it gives CSVGHGGGKETQYF. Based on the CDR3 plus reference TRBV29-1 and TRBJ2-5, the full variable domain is SAVISQKPSRDICQRGTSLTIQCQVDSQVTMMFWYRQQPGQSLTLIATANQGSEATYESGFVIDKFPISRPNLTFSTLTVSNMSPEDSSIYLCSVGHGGGKETQYFGPGTRLLVL.

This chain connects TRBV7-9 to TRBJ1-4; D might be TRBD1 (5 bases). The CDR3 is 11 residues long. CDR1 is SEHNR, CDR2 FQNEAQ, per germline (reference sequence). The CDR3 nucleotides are TGTGCTGCTGGGGGTAATGAAAAACTGTTTTTT. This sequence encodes CAAGGNEKLFF.

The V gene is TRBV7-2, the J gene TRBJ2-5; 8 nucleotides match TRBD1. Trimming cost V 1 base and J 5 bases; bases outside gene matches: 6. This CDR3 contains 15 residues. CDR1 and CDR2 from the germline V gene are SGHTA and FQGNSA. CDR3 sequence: CASSLVTGGRETQYF. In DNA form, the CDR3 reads TGTGCCAGCAGCTTAGTAACAGGGGGGAGGGAGACCCAGTACTTC.

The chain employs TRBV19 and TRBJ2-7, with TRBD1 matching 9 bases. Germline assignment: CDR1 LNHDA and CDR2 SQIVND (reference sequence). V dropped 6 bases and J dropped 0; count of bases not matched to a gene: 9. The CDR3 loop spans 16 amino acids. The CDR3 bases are TGTGCCAGTAGCGGTGCCGGGACAGGGAACTCCTACGAGCAGTACTTC. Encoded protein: CASSGAGTGNSYEQYF.

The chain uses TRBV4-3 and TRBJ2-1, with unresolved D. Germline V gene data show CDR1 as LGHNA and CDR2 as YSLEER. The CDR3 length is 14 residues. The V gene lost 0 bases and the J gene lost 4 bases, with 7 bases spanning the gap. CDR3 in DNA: TGCGCCAGCAGCCAAGAAGGAGCTTACAATGAGCAGTTCTTC. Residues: CASSQEGAYNEQFF.

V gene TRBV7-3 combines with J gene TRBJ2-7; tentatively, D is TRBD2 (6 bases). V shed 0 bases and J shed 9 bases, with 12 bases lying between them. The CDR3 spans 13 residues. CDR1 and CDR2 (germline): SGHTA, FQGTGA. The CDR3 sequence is CASSLTKGGPQYF. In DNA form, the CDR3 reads TGTGCCAGCAGCTTAACTAAGGGAGGCCCGCAGTACTTC.

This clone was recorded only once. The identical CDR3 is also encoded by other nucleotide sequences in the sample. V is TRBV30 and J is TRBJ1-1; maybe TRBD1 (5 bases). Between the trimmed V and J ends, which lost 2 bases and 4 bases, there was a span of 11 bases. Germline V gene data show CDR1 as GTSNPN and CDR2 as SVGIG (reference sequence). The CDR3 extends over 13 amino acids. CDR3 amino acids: CAWSRGGGTEAFF. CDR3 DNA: TGTGCCTGGAGTAGGGGTGGAGGCACTGAAGCTTTCTTT.

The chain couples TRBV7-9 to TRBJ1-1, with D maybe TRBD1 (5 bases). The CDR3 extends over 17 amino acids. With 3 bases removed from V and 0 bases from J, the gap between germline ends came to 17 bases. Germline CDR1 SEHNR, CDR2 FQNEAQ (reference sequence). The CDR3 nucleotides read TGTGCCAGCAGCTTCCCGCTGGTAGGGGAGTTGAACACTGAAGCTTTCTTT. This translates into CASSFPLVGELNTEAFF.

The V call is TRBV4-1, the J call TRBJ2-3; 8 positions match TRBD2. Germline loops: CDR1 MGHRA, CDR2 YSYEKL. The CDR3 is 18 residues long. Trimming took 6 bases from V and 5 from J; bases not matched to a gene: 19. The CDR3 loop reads CASSPLGAGDRRGDTQYF. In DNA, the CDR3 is TGCGCCAGCAGTCCCCTGGGAGCGGGAGACCGACGGGGAGATACGCAGTATTTT.

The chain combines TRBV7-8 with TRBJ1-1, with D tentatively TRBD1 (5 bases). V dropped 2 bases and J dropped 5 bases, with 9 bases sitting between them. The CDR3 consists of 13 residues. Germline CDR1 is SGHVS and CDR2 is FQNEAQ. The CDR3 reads CASSLQGDTEAFF. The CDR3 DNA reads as TGTGCCAGCAGCTTACAGGGTGATACTGAAGCTTTCTTT.

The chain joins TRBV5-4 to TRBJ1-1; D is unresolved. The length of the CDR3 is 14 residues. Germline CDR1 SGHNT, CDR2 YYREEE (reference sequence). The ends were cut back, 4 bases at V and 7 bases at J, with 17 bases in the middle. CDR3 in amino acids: CASSTERVWDEAFF. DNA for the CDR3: TGTGCCAGCAGCACCGAGCGGGTATGGGATGAAGCTTTCTTT.

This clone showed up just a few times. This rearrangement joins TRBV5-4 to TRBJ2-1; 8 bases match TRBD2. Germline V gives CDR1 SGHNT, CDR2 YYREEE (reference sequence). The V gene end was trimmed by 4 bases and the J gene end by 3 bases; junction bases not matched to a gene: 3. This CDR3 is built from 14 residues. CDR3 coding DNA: TGTGCCAGCAGCCCCGGGGGGGGCTACAATGAGCAGTTCTTC. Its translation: CASSPGGGYNEQFF.

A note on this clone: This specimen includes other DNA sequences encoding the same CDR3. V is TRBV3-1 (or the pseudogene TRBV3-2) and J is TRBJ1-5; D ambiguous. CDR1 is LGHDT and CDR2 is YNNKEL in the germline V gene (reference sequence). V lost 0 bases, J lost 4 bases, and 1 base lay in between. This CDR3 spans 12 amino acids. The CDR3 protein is CASSQENQPQHF. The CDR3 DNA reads TGTGCCAGCAGCCAAGAGAATCAGCCCCAGCATTTT.